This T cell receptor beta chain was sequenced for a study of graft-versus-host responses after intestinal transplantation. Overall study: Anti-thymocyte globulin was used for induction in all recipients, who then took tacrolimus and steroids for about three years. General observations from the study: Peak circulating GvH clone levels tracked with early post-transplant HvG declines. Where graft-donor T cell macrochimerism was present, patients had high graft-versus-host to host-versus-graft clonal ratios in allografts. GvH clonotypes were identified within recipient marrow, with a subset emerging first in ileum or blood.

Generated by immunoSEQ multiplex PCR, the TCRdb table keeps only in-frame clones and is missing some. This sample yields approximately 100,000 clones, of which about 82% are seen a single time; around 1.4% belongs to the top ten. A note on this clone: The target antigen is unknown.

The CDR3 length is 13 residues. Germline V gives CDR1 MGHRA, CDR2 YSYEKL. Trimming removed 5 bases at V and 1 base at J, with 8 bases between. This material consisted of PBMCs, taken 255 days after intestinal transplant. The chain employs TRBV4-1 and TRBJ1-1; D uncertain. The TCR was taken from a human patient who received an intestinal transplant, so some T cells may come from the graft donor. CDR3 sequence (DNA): TGCGCCAGCAGCAAGGCGGGGAACACTGAAGCTTTCTTT. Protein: CASSKAGNTEAFF.